This TCR beta chain came from a study of T cells in Graves' hyperthyroidism and ophthalmopathy. Regarding the study as a whole: In the blood, most expanded thyroid clonotypes above 0.001 appeared as well.

The sample holds many counts of this clonotype. No antigen is known for it. Aged 18 to 65, the patients had hyperthyroidism that was newly diagnosed and had lasted under 2 months. Amplified regions were TCR beta CDR3 sequences from RNA transcripts. A first-round RT-PCR of the TCR CDR3 used the HTBI primer set. TCRdb called the multiplex PCR reads again in MiXCR, with one record for every CDR3 protein. The sample consists of 250,000 or so distinct CDR3 sequences, approximately 15% of them appearing once. Sequences were obtained from blood. The origin of this receptor is a woman between 40 and 55 years old with Graves' hyperthyroidism that later progressed to Graves' ophthalmopathy.

CDR3 residues: CASSESWTGELFF. The DNA of the CDR3 is TGCGCCAGCAGTGAGTCGTGGACCGGGGAGCTGTTTTTT. The chain links TRBV10-1 to TRBJ2-2, with D unclear. Germline V lookup: CDR1 WNHNN, CDR2 SYGVQD (reference sequence). The CDR3 spans 13 residues. The germline V and J ends were trimmed by 0 bases and 5 bases, with 4 bases remaining between them.